This TCR beta chain was recorded in a study of Graves' ophthalmopathy and Graves' hyperthyroidism. Looking at the study overall: The blood sample was drawn at first diagnosis and before any treatment.

Over 9.5 ml of fresh blood yielded the PBMCs by density gradient. This clonotype showed up just a few times. Germline CDR1 and CDR2: SGHTA and FQGTGA. The V gene lost 1 base and the J gene lost 4 bases, with 4 bases spanning the gap. The length of the CDR3 is 13 residues. The TCR beta CDR3 regions underwent amplification from RNA transcripts. Investigators did first-round RT-PCR with HTBI primers, then second-round multiplex PCR. TCRdb redid the calling of the multiplex PCR reads with MiXCR, one entry per CDR3 protein. The sample includes around 51,000 distinct CDR3 sequences, 50% to 65% of them seen just once.

The sequence came from an adult man with Graves' ophthalmopathy. Sample: peripheral blood. The V call is TRBV7-3, the J call TRBJ2-2; no clear D gene. The CDR3 DNA is TGTGCCAGCAGCTTAAGGGGCACCGGGGAGCTGTTTTTT. This translates into CASSLRGTGELFF.